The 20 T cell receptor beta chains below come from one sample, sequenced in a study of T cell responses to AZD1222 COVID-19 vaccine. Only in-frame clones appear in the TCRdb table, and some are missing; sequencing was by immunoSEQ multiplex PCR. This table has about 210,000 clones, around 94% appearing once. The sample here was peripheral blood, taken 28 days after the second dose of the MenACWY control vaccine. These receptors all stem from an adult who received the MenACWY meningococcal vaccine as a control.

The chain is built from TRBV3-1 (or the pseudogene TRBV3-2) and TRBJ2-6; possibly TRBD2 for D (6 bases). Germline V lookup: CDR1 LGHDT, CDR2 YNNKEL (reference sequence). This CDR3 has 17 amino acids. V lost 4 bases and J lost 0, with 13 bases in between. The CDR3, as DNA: TGTGCCAGCAGCCCCCGGGACGGGAGCTCTGGGGCCAACGTCCTGACTTTC. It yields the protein CASSPRDGSSGANVLTF.

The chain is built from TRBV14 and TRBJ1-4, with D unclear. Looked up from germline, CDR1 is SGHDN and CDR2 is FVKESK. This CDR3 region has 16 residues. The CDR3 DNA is TGTCACCTCCCGGCGTGGGCGGCCACAACTAATGAAAAACTGTTTTTT. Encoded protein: CHLPAWAATTNEKLFF.

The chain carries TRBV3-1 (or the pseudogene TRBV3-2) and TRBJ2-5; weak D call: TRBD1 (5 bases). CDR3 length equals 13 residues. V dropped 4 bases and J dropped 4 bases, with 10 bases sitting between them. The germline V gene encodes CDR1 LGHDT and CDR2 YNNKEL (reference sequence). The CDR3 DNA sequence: TGTGCCAGCAGCCCAGGGCACACAGAGACCCAGTACTTC. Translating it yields CASSPGHTETQYF.

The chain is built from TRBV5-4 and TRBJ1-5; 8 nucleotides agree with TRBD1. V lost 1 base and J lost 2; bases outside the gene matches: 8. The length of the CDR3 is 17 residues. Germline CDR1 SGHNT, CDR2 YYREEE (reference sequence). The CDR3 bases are TGTGCCAGCAGCTTGTTTACAGGGGGTGAGGGCAATCAGCCCCAGCATTTT. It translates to CASSLFTGGEGNQPQHF.

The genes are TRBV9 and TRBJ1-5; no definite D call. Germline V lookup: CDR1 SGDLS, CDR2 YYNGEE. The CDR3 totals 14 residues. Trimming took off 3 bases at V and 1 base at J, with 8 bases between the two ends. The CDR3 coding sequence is TGTGCCAGCAGCGCGAGCGGGAGCAATCAGCCCCAGCATTTT. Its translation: CASSASGSNQPQHF.

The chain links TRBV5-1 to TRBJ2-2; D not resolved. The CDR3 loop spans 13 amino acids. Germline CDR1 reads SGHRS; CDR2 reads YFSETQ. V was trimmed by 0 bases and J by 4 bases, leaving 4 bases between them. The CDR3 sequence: CASSLVTTGELFF. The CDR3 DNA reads TGCGCCAGCAGCTTGGTAACCACCGGGGAGCTGTTTTTT.

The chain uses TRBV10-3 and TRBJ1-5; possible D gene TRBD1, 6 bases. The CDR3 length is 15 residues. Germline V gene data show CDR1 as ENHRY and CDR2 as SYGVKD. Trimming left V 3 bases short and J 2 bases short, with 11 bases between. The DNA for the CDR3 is TGTGCCATCAGTGATTGGGACAACGGCAATCAGCCCCAGCATTTT. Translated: CAISDWDNGNQPQHF.

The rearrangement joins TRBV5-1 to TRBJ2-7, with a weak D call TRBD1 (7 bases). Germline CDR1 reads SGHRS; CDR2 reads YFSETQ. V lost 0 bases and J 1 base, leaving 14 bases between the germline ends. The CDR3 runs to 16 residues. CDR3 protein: CASSLVVGGQSYEQYF. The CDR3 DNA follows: TGCGCCAGCAGCTTGGTTGTCGGGGGACAGTCCTACGAGCAGTACTTC.

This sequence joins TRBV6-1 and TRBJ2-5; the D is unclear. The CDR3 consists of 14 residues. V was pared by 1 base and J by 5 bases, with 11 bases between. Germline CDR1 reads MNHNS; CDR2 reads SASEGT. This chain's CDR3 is CASSEVGSGETQYF. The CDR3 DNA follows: TGTGCCAGCAGTGAAGTGGGGTCCGGGGAGACCCAGTACTTC.

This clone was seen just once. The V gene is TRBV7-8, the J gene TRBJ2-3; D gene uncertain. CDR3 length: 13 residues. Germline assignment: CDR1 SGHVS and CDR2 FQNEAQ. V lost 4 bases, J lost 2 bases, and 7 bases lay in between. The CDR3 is CASSWIDTDTQYF. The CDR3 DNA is TGTGCCAGCAGCTGGATAGACACAGATACGCAGTATTTT.

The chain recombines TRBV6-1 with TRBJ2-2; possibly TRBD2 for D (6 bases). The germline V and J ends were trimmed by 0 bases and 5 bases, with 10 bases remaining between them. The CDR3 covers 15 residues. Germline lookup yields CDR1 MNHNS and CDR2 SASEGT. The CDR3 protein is CASSEATSRTGELFF. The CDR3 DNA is TGTGCCAGCAGTGAAGCTACTAGCCGGACCGGGGAGCTGTTTTTT.

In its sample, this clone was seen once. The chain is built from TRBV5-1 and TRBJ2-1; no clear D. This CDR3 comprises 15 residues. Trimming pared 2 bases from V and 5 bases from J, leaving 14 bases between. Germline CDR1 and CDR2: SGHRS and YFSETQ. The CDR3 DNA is TGCGCCAGCAGCTTAATGTACCGCGCGAACAATGAGCAGTTCTTC. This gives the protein CASSLMYRANNEQFF.

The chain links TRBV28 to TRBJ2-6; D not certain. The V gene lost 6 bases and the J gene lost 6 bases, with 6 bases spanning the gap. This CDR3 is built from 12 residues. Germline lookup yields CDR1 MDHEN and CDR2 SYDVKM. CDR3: CASSPEANVLTF. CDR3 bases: TGTGCCAGCAGCCCCGAGGCCAACGTCCTGACTTTC.

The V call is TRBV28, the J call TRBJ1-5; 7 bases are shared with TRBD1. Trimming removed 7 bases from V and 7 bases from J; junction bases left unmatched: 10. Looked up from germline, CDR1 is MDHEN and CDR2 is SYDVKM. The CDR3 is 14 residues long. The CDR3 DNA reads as TGTGCCAGCATAATCGACAGGGACGGCCAGCCCCAGCATTTT. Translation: CASIIDRDGQPQHF.

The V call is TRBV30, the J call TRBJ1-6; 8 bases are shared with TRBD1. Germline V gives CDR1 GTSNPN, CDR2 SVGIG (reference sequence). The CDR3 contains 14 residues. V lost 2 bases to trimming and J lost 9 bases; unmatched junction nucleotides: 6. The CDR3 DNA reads TGTGCCTGGAGTCCCTCAGGGGGCGCTTCACCCCTCCACTTT. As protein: CAWSPSGGASPLHF.

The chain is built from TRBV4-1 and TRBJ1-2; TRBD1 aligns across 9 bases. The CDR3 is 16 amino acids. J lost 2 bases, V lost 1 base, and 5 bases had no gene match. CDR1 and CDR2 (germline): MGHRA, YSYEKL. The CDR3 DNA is TGCGCCAGCAGCCAAGGGGACAGGGCCCCAAACTATGGCTACACCTTC. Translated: CASSQGDRAPNYGYTF.

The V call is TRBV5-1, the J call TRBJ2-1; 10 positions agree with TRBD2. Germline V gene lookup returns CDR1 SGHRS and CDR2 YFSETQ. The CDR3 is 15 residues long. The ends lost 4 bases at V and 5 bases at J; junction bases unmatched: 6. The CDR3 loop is CASSTGLAVNNEQFF. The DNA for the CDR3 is TGCGCCAGCAGCACCGGACTAGCGGTTAACAATGAGCAGTTCTTC.

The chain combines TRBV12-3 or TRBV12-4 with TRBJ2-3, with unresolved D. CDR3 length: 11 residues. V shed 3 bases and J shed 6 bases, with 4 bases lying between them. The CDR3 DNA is TGTGCCAGCAGTTTTTTGGATACGCAGTATTTT. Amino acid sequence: CASSFLDTQYF.

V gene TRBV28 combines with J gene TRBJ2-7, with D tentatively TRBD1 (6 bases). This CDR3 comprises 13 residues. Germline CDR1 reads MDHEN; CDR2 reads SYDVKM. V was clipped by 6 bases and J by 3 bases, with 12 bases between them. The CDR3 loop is CASRDSTLYEQYF. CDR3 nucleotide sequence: TGTGCCAGCAGGGACAGTACCCTCTACGAGCAGTACTTC.

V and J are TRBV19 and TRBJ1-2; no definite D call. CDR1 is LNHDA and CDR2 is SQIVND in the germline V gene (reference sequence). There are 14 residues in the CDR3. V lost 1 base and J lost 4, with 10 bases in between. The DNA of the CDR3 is TGTGCCAGTAGTATAGGAACGGGAAGCTATGGCTACACCTTC. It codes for CASSIGTGSYGYTF.